This T cell receptor beta chain was documented in a study of cytomegalovirus exposure and HLA in healthy donors. Across the whole study: There were about 85 million unique TCRs (from HLA-typed donors) in an early data release.

General study results and limits: Certain indistinguishable V segments, among them TRBV6-2 and TRBV6-3, were excluded. In a later analysis, specific HLA alleles were associated with 15,000 to 20,000 TCR beta sequences at a 0.05 false discovery rate.

The CDR3 consists of 16 residues. V was clipped by 3 bases and J by 0 bases; unmatched bases: 2. Germline V gene data show CDR1 as LGHNA and CDR2 as YNFKEQ. This clone was seen only a few times. Antigen unknown. The PCR used 60 Vbeta and 13 Jbeta primers. Clones were read by immunoSEQ multiplex PCR, and TCRdb kept only the in-frame ones, dropping some. The table shows 150,000 to 200,000 clones, with around three quarters occurring only once. Donors had nominal health at sampling but likely had unrecorded immune exposures. The specimen sequenced was PBMCs. The rearrangement joins TRBV4-2 to TRBJ2-6, with 7 bases that match TRBD1. This receptor was identified in a woman younger than 45 in good health and CMV-seronegative. The CDR3 loop is CASSQGQPSGANVLTF. The CDR3 DNA reads TGTGCCAGCAGCCAGGGACAGCCCTCTGGGGCCAACGTCCTGACTTTC.